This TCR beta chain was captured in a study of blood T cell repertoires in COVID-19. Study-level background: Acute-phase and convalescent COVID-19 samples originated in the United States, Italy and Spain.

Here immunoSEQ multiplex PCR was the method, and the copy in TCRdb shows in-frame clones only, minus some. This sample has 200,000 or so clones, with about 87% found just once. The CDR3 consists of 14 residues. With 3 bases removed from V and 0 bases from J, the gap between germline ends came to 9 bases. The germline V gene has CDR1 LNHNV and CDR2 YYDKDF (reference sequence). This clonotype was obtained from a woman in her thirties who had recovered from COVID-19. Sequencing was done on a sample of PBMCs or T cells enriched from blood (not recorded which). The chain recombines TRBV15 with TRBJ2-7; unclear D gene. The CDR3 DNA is TGTGCCACCAGCAGTAGAGCGAGCTCCTACGAGCAGTACTTC. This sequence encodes CATSSRASSYEQYF.